A selection of T cell receptor beta chains follows, all from one sample in a study of CD8+CD57+ T cells in acquired aplastic anemia. TCRdb processed the reads anew with MiXCR; each CDR3 protein has one entry. The table records about 470,000 distinct CDR3 sequences, about a third of them present only once. Material for sequencing was sorted CD4+, CD8+, or CD8+CD57+ T cells (not recorded which) from PBMCs. These TCRs come from a human donor with aplastic anemia. Both conserved end residues are part of each CDR3. The order of the fields is J gene, V gene, CDR3 protein.

j_gene: TRBJ1-1; v_gene: TRBV10-3; CDR3aa: CAISENGGNTEAFF
j_gene: TRBJ2-5; v_gene: TRBV7-6; CDR3aa: CASSGPVASAPETQYF
j_gene: TRBJ1-2; v_gene: TRBV28; CDR3aa: CASSRFKGADRYGYTF
j_gene: TRBJ1-4; v_gene: TRBV4-2; CDR3aa: CASSGHTSNEKLFF
j_gene: TRBJ1-3; v_gene: TRBV7-9; CDR3aa: CASSLSLNRDSGNTIYF
j_gene: TRBJ1-1; v_gene: TRBV7-3; CDR3aa: CASSLTQGDTEVFF
j_gene: TRBJ2-1; v_gene: TRBV12-3/TRBV12-4; CDR3aa: CASSLAGTSYNEQFF
j_gene: TRBJ1-2; v_gene: TRBV20-1; CDR3aa: CSASLAGGSNYGYTF
j_gene: TRBJ2-1; v_gene: TRBV20-1; CDR3aa: CSAEGLAVITYNEQFF
j_gene: TRBJ2-5; v_gene: TRBV20-1; CDR3aa: CSAPLGTDPQETRYF
j_gene: TRBJ2-1; v_gene: TRBV10-1; CDR3aa: CASSLAGLDNEQFF
j_gene: TRBJ1-4; v_gene: TRBV11-2; CDR3aa: CASSRALNEKLFF
j_gene: TRBJ1-2; v_gene: TRBV2; CDR3aa: CASSGDMGLGYTF
j_gene: TRBJ1-3; v_gene: TRBV24-1; CDR3aa: CATSARHSVGGNTIYF
j_gene: TRBJ2-5; v_gene: TRBV20-1; CDR3aa: CSATRTVRGETQYF
j_gene: TRBJ2-7; v_gene: TRBV7-2; CDR3aa: CASSVGQGFGTEYF
j_gene: TRBJ1-6; v_gene: TRBV24-1; CDR3aa: CATSVRTGGYNSPLHF
j_gene: TRBJ2-1; v_gene: TRBV5-1; CDR3aa: CASSLLLAGDNEQFF
j_gene: TRBJ1-5; v_gene: TRBV19; CDR3aa: CASSIVSDSNQPQHF
j_gene: TRBJ2-3; v_gene: TRBV25-1; CDR3aa: CASSAGTGDTQYF
j_gene: TRBJ1-3; v_gene: TRBV12-5; CDR3aa: CASGLVLRGGIELLSSGNTIYF
j_gene: TRBJ1-1; v_gene: TRBV7-3; CDR3aa: CASSAGVDTEAFF
j_gene: TRBJ2-1; v_gene: TRBV15; CDR3aa: CATSTKRDRAYNEQFF
j_gene: TRBJ1-4; v_gene: TRBV12-3/TRBV12-4; CDR3aa: CASSLSGNEKLFF
j_gene: TRBJ1-5; v_gene: TRBV10-1; CDR3aa: CASSEGGQRDQPQHF
j_gene: TRBJ2-7; v_gene: TRBV19; CDR3aa: CASSTPGQGSYEQYF
j_gene: TRBJ1-1; v_gene: TRBV20-1; CDR3aa: CSATMDRSTEAFF
j_gene: TRBJ2-3; v_gene: TRBV9; CDR3aa: CASSRGTKGGDTQYF
j_gene: TRBJ1-5; v_gene: TRBV14; CDR3aa: CASSQGWGGPQHF
j_gene: TRBJ1-2; v_gene: TRBV5-1; CDR3aa: CARSLDPGMDYGYTF
j_gene: TRBJ2-5; v_gene: TRBV10-3; CDR3aa: CAISEWGDQETQYF
j_gene: TRBJ1-6; v_gene: TRBV30; CDR3aa: CAWKGDRDSPLHF
j_gene: TRBJ1-1; v_gene: TRBV15; CDR3aa: CATSTTARDTEAFF
j_gene: TRBJ2-6; v_gene: TRBV7-3; CDR3aa: CASSLTARADSGANVLTF
j_gene: TRBJ1-4; v_gene: TRBV12-3/TRBV12-4; CDR3aa: CASSQRHATNEKLFF
j_gene: TRBJ2-7; v_gene: TRBV5-1; CDR3aa: CASSTLTSGRASEQYF
j_gene: TRBJ2-2; v_gene: TRBV7-3; CDR3aa: CASSLRTAFTGELFF
j_gene: TRBJ2-7; v_gene: TRBV10-1; CDR3aa: CASSECNGLAGRSHYEQYF
j_gene: TRBJ2-1; v_gene: TRBV24-1; CDR3aa: CASRTSGRIYNEQFF